The clone carrying this T cell receptor (beta chain) appeared a single time. The data belong to a study of shared clonotypes between healthy human individuals. The method was immunoSEQ multiplex PCR; TCRdb's version includes in-frame clones alone and lacks a portion of them. The repertoire includes roughly 1.4 million clones, around 98.5% of them detected once, and about 0.34% sits in the top ten. CDR3 length equals 14 residues. V shed 2 bases and J shed 5 bases, with 13 bases lying between them. CDR1 and CDR2 (germline): SGHTA, FQGNSA. This sequence joins TRBV7-2 and TRBJ2-7; no reliable D call. Sequencing input: naive CD4+ T cells sorted from blood. Subset in this sample: CD45RA+ positively selected. The sequence derives from a man aged 25 to 40 in good health. The CDR3 DNA follows: TGTGCCAGCAGCTTATATAACCCGACGAACGAGCAGTACTTC. This gives the protein CASSLYNPTNEQYF. Variable domain in full (rest from reference TRBV7-2 and TRBJ2-7): GAGVSQSPSNKVTEKGKDVELRCDPISGHTALYWYRQSLGQGLEFLIYFQGNSAPDKSGLPSDRFSAERTGGSVSTLTIQRTQQEDSAVYLCASSLYNPTNEQYFGPGTRLTVT.